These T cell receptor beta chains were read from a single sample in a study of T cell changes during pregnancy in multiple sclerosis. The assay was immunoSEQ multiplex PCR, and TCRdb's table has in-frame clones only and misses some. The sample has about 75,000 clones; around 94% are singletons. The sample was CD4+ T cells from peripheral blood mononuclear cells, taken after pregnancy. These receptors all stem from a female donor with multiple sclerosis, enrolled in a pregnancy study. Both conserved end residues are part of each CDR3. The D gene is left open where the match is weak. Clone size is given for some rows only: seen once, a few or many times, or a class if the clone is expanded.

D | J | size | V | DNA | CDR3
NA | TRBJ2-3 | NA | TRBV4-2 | TGTGCCAGCAGCCAATACGGGGGTTATGGGGCAGATACGCAGTATTTT | CASSQYGGYGADTQYF
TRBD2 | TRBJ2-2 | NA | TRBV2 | TGTGCCAGCAGTCCCCCCCGAGCGGGGATCCCCTCGAACACCGGGGAGCTGTTTTTT | CASSPPRAGIPSNTGELFF
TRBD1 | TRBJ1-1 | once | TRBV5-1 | TGCGCCAGCAGCTCAACGGGACAGGGCAACACTGAAGCTTTCTTT | CASSSTGQGNTEAFF
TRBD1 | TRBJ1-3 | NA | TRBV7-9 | TGTGCCAGCAGCTTAATTACAGGGGGCTCGGACACCATATATTTT | CASSLITGGSDTIYF
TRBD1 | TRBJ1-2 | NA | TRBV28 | TGTGCCAGCAGTCGGACAGGGGGCTATGGCTACACCTTC | CASSRTGGYGYTF
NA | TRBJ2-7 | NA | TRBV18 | TGTGCCAGCTCGCGGACAGTATACGAGCAGTACTTC | CASSRTVYEQYF
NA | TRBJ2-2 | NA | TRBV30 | TGTGCCTGGAGTAGAGGACTGGGCACCGGGGAGCTGTTTTTT | CAWSRGLGTGELFF
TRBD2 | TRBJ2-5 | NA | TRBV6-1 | TGTGCCAGCTCAGGCGGGAGGGCTTTTCCGGAGACCCAGTACTTC | CASSGGRAFPETQYF
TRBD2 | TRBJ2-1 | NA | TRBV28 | TGTGCCAGCAGCCCCTTGTGGCTAGCGGGAGTAACTGAGCAGTTCTTC | CASSPLWLAGVTEQFF
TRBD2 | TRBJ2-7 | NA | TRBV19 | TGTGCCAGTAGTGAAACTAGCGGGAGGGCCTACGAGCAGTACTTC | CASSETSGRAYEQYF
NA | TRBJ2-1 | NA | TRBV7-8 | TGTGCCAGCAGCCCGACGGACAGCCTATACAATGAGCAGTTCTTC | CASSPTDSLYNEQFF
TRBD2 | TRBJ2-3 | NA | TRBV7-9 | TGTGCCAGCAGCAAAACTAGCGGAGGCACAGATACGCAGTATTTT | CASSKTSGGTDTQYF
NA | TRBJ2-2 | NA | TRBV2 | TGTGCCAGCAACCCGGACACCGGGGAGCTGTTTTTT | CASNPDTGELFF
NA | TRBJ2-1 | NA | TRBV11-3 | TGTGCCAGCAGCTTAGGGACTACCAATGAGCAGTTCTTC | CASSLGTTNEQFF
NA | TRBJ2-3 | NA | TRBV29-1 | TGCAGCGTGAGCATCACAGATACGCAGTATTTT | CSVSITDTQYF
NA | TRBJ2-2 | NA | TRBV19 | TGTGCCAGTAGTGAGAGCGGTAGCGTAACCGGGGAGCTGTTTTTT | CASSESGSVTGELFF
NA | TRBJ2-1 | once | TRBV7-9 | TGTGCCAGCAGCTTAGCGGGGGGTAGTGAGCAGTTCTTC | CASSLAGGSEQFF
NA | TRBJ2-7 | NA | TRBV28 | TGTGCCAGCAGTTTAGGCAGGACCTACGAGCAGTACTTC | CASSLGRTYEQYF
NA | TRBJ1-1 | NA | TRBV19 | TGTGCCAGTGGCCCACAGGTAGGCGCTGAAGCTTTCTTT | CASGPQVGAEAFF
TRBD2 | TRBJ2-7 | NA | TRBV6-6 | TGTGCCAGCAGCCAAAGCGGGAGAGGTTACGAGCAGTACTTC | CASSQSGRGYEQYF
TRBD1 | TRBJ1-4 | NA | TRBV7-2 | TGTGCCAGCAGCCCAAGTAGGGGGCCTAATGAAAAACTGTTTTTT | CASSPSRGPNEKLFF
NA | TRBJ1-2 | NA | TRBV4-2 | TGTGCCAGCAGCCAAGACGCAGGGGCTAACTATGGCTACACCTTC | CASSQDAGANYGYTF
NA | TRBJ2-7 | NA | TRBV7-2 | TGTGCCAGCAGGGGGGGCTACGAGCAGTACTTC | CASRGGYEQYF
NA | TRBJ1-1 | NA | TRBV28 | TGTGCCAGCAGTGAGGTAGGGAGTTTCACTGAAGCTTTCTTT | CASSEVGSFTEAFF
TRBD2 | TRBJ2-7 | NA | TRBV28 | TGTGCCAGCCTAAGCGGGAGCTCCTACGAGCAGTACTTC | CASLSGSSYEQYF
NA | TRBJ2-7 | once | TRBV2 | TGTGCCAGCAGTGGGCAGGGCTACGAGCAGTACTTC | CASSGQGYEQYF
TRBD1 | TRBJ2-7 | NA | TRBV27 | TGTGCCAGCAGTATACGGACAGGGAGCTACGAGCAGTACTTC | CASSIRTGSYEQYF
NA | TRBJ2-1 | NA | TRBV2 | TGTGCCAGCAGTGAACAGACCGTTACCCGGGGTGAGCAGTTCTTC | CASSEQTVTRGEQFF
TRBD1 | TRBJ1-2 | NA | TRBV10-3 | TGTGCCATCAGAGAAGACAGGGGCTATGGCTACACCTTC | CAIREDRGYGYTF